The T cell receptor (beta chain) under discussion was sequenced for a study of blood T cell repertoires in COVID-19. Overall study context: PBMCs, B-cell-depleted T cells, or T cells provided the cDNA or gDNA that made up the material.

Original data processing: Reference gene primer amplification in the assay estimated nucleated cell counts. Repertoires were generated with immunoSEQ multiplex PCR, while TCRdb's copy carries only in-frame clones and drops some. The D gene and trimming were derived from the DNA, and the V and J assignments and clone size from that table. The data contain roughly 290,000 clones, more than 75% of them seen just once; the ten biggest clones take up approximately 8%. The CDR3 spans 16 residues. The trim removed 8 bases at V and 6 bases at J, leaving 17 bases unmatched. Germline V gene sequence: CDR1 LNHDA, CDR2 SQIVND (reference sequence).

Input material: peripheral blood. The gene calls are TRBV19 and TRBJ2-7; TRBD1 aligns across 9 bases. The sequence derives from a woman aged 50 to 60 who had recovered from COVID-19. The CDR3 sequence: CASSQLLGQGSTEQYF. CDR3 nucleotide sequence: TGTGCCAGTTCGCAACTGTTAGGACAGGGGTCGACCGAGCAGTACTTC.